Shown below are 12 T cell receptor beta chains from a single sample sequenced in a study of siplizumab effects on memory and regulatory T cells. Produced via immunoSEQ multiplex PCR; TCRdb's table is partial and in-frame only. The data show more than 85,000 clones, approximately 94% seen once. The sample consisted of CD4+ T cells sorted from blood. These receptors were taken from a human donor in good health.

Remarks on this clone: One end of the junction fails to match germline, which may point to a read error. The V call is TRBV7-7, the J call TRBJ2-6; 7 bases line up with TRBD1. Germline V lookup: CDR1 SSHAT, CDR2 FNYEAQ (reference sequence). The CDR3 is made up of 15 amino acids. The CDR3 bases are TGTGCTAGCAGCTTGACAGGGACTGGGGCCAACGTCCTGACTTTC. This codes for CASSLTGTGANVLTF.

The gene calls are TRBV7-9 and TRBJ2-2; no reliable D call. Germline-derived CDR1 and CDR2 are SEHNR and FQNEAQ (reference sequence). The V gene lost 4 bases and the J gene lost 7 bases, with 7 bases spanning the gap. The CDR3 totals 12 residues. CDR3 in amino acids: CASSSDGGELFF. As DNA, the CDR3 is TGTGCCAGCAGCTCGGACGGCGGGGAGCTGTTTTTT.

The chain has TRBV19 and TRBJ1-4; TRBD1 is a possible D gene (6 bases). This CDR3 has 15 residues. Per germline, CDR1 LNHDA and CDR2 SQIVND (reference sequence). V lost 5 bases and J 4 bases, leaving 14 bases between the germline ends. Here the CDR3 reads CASSSGRGFNEKLFF. In nucleotides, the CDR3 is TGTGCCAGTAGTTCGGGCAGGGGATTTAATGAAAAACTGTTTTTT.

V and J are TRBV11-2 and TRBJ2-7; D not resolved. CDR1 SGHAT and CDR2 FQNNGV come from the germline V gene. With 0 bases removed from V and 3 bases from J, the gap between germline ends came to 9 bases. This CDR3 comprises 14 residues. For the CDR3, the DNA is TGTGCCAGCAGCTTAGATCTAGGATACTACGAGCAGTACTTC. Protein product: CASSLDLGYYEQYF.

This chain links TRBV7-2 with TRBJ2-6, with unresolved D. The CDR3 has 15 residues. The V gene lost 4 bases and the J gene lost 0 bases, with 7 bases spanning the gap. Germline V gene data show CDR1 as SGHTA and CDR2 as FQGNSA. For the CDR3, the DNA is TGTGCCAGCAGCTCCAAGTTCTCTGGGGCCAACGTCCTGACTTTC. This encodes CASSSKFSGANVLTF.

The rearrangement uses TRBV20-1 and TRBJ1-1; D gene ambiguous. Trimming shortened V by 0 bases and J by 6 bases, and 2 bases separated the two germline ends. The germline V gene has CDR1 DFQATT and CDR2 SNEGSKA (reference sequence). The CDR3 is made up of 10 amino acids. CDR3 sequence (DNA): TGCAGTGCTAGAGACCCTGAAGCTTTCTTT. This sequence encodes CSARDPEAFF.

This clone was found once. This chain uses TRBV4-1 with TRBJ2-3; 12 bases are shared with TRBD2. Germline CDR1 reads MGHRA; CDR2 reads YSYEKL. Unmatched junction bases numbered 8, after V lost 8 bases and J lost 5 bases. The CDR3 spans 15 residues. CDR3: CASSRLAGAGDTQYF. CDR3 DNA: TGCGCCAGCTCAAGACTAGCGGGAGCGGGAGATACGCAGTATTTT.

The rearrangement uses TRBV6-5 and TRBJ1-1; D unclear. Trimming left V 0 bases short and J 1 base short, with 6 bases between. This CDR3 has 14 residues. Germline assignment: CDR1 MNHEY and CDR2 SVGAGI. The CDR3 nucleotides are TGTGCCAGCAGTTACTCGGGCACGAACACTGAAGCTTTCTTT. Residues: CASSYSGTNTEAFF.

The chain recombines TRBV21-1 with TRBJ1-1. TRBV21-1 is reported as a pseudogene. The CDR3 covers 18 residues. The CDR3: CASSKVRDRVMMNTEAFF. CDR3 nucleotides: TGTGCCAGCAGCAAAGTACGAGACCGCGTAATGATGAACACTGAAGCTTTCTTT.

The V gene is TRBV4-3, the J gene TRBJ2-2; D unresolved. Trimming shortened V by 3 bases and J by 5 bases, and 13 bases separated the two germline ends. Per the germline V gene, CDR1 is LGHNA and CDR2 is YSLEER. The CDR3 has 15 residues. CDR3 DNA sequence: TGCGCCAGCAGCCAGGCCGTGGTGGGAACCGGGGAGCTGTTTTTT. Protein sequence: CASSQAVVGTGELFF.

The V and J genes are TRBV7-9 and TRBJ2-1, with D perhaps being TRBD1 or TRBD2 (6 bases each). CDR3 length: 15 amino acids. V lost 7 bases, J lost 5 bases, and 18 bases lay in between. Germline CDR1 is SEHNR and CDR2 is FQNEAQ (reference sequence). CDR3 region: CASKGWRDTHNEQFF. CDR3 coding DNA: TGTGCCAGCAAAGGGTGGCGGGACACCCACAATGAGCAGTTCTTC.

The J gene is TRBJ2-1, the V gene TRBV4-3; no clear D gene. Germline-derived CDR1 and CDR2 are LGHNA and YSLEER. The CDR3 extends over 14 amino acids. V was cut by 0 bases and J by 5 bases, with 8 bases left in between. In DNA form, the CDR3 reads TGCGCCAGCAGCCAAGATCCGACCCACAATGAGCAGTTCTTC. Its translation is CASSQDPTHNEQFF.